This is a list of T cell receptor beta chains from one sample in a study of tumor-infiltrating lymphocytes in localized non-small cell lung cancer. Assay: immunoSEQ multiplex PCR; the TCRdb copy retains only in-frame clones and omits some. The sample includes 10,000 to 13,000 clones, approximately 86% of them seen just once. Sequencing input: uninvolved lung tissue not adjacent to the tumor. These receptors were obtained from a human donor with non-small cell lung cancer. Each CDR3 is given with its conserved first and last residue. A D gene is named only where the DNA matches it firmly. Only some rows state a clone size, as once, few, many or a class for expanded clones.

cdr3_nt	cdr3_aa	clone_size	d_call	j_call	v_call
NA	CASSLVPGTAHGYTFGCTF	NA	NA	TRBJ1-2	TRBV5-8
TGTGCCAGCAGTTACTCTGCCCGGGGGCAGAGGGGCACCATATATTTT	CASSYSARGQRGTIYF	NA	NA	TRBJ1-3	TRBV6-6
TGTGCCAGCAGCGTAGGGCACTTCCAAGAGACCCAGTACTTC	CASSVGHFQETQYF	NA	NA	TRBJ2-5	TRBV9
TGTGCCAGTAGCCGGACCCCAGACGACGAGCAGTACTTC	CASSRTPDDEQYF	NA	NA	TRBJ2-7	TRBV19
TGTGCCAGCAGTCCCTGGGGACGGAACAATCAGCCCCAGCATTTT	CASSPWGRNNQPQHF	NA	NA	TRBJ1-5	TRBV6-1
TGTGCCAGTAGTATTGCCGGGACTAGCTCCCTCACAGATACGCAGTATTTT	CASSIAGTSSLTDTQYF	NA	TRBD2	TRBJ2-3	TRBV19
TGTGCCAGCAGTACCACCGCCCCCGGCTACACCTTC	CASSTTAPGYTF	NA	NA	TRBJ1-2	TRBV7-9
TGTGCCAGCAGGCTCCAGAACACTGAAGCTTTCTTT	CASRLQNTEAFF	NA	NA	TRBJ1-1	TRBV7-9
TGTGCCAGCAGTGACGCGGTATCCACTAAGTACTTC	CASSDAVSTKYF	once	NA	TRBJ2-4	TRBV6-1
TGTGCCAGCAGCCTACAACTAGACACTGAAGCTTTCTTT	CASSLQLDTEAFF	NA	NA	TRBJ1-1	TRBV6-6
TGTGCCAGCAGCTTGCAGGTCGGGGGCGGGGAGACCCAGTACTTC	CASSLQVGGGETQYF	once	NA	TRBJ2-5	TRBV7-2
TGTGCCAGCAGCCAAGACCAGGGCTCTGGGGCCAACGTCCTGACTTTC	CASSQDQGSGANVLTF	NA	NA	TRBJ2-6	TRBV4-2
TGTGCCAGCAGCGACAGGGTGGGCAATCAGCCCCAGCATTTT	CASSDRVGNQPQHF	NA	TRBD1	TRBJ1-5	TRBV2
TGTGCCAGCAGTGAAGTCCGAGGGAACACTGAAGCTTTCTTT	CASSEVRGNTEAFF	NA	NA	TRBJ1-1	TRBV6-1
TGCAGCGTAGGACAGGGTTTCCACGAGCAGTACTTC	CSVGQGFHEQYF	few	TRBD1	TRBJ2-7	TRBV29-1
TGTGCCAGCAGTTACGTACGGCATGAGCAGTTCTTC	CASSYVRHEQFF	NA	NA	TRBJ2-1	TRBV6-6
TGTGCCAGCAGCTCGGGACAGGGTAATCAGCCCCAGCATTTT	CASSSGQGNQPQHF	NA	TRBD1	TRBJ1-5	TRBV7-2
TGTGCCAGCAGCGTATCGGGACAGGGAACAACTGAAGCTTTCTTT	CASSVSGQGTTEAFF	few	TRBD1	TRBJ1-1	TRBV9
TGCGCCAGCAGCCAATTGAGCCTCGGGTCCCGGGACAGGGACGGCACTGAAGCTTTCTTT	CASSQLSLGSRDRDGTEAFF	NA	TRBD1	TRBJ1-1	TRBV4-1
TGTGCCTGGAGGGGGGCCCGGGGTCCCGAAAAACTGTTTTTT	CAWRGARGPEKLFF	NA	NA	TRBJ1-4	TRBV30
TGTGCCAGCAGCAAAGAGGGCACCGGACAGGGGGCCTATGGCTACACCTTC	CASSKEGTGQGAYGYTF	few	NA	TRBJ1-2	TRBV21-1
TGTGCCAGCAGTGCCGGGGTAAACATGAACACTGAAGCTTTCTTT	CASSAGVNMNTEAFF	few	NA	TRBJ1-1	TRBV6-1
TGTGCCAGCAGCTTATCCAGGGCCAGCACAGATACGCAGTATTTT	CASSLSRASTDTQYF	few	NA	TRBJ2-3	TRBV7-7
TGCGCCAGCAGCCAAGATTTGGCGCGGCAGACTTACAATGAGCAGTTCTTC	CASSQDLARQTYNEQFF	NA	NA	TRBJ2-1	TRBV4-1
TGTGCCATCAGTGGGAATGGTGGCAATCAGCCCCAGCATTTT	CAISGNGGNQPQHF	NA	NA	TRBJ1-5	TRBV10-3
TGTGCCAGCAGTCGACAGCCAACTAATGAAAAACTGTTTTTT	CASSRQPTNEKLFF	NA	NA	TRBJ1-4	TRBV27
TGTGCCATCAGTGGGCCAGGGGGATCGGACACTGAAGCTTTCTTT	CAISGPGGSDTEAFF	NA	TRBD1	TRBJ1-1	TRBV10-3
TGTGCCAGCAGCTCTTACCGGGACATTACCTACGAGCAGTACTTC	CASSSYRDITYEQYF	NA	NA	TRBJ2-7	TRBV7-9